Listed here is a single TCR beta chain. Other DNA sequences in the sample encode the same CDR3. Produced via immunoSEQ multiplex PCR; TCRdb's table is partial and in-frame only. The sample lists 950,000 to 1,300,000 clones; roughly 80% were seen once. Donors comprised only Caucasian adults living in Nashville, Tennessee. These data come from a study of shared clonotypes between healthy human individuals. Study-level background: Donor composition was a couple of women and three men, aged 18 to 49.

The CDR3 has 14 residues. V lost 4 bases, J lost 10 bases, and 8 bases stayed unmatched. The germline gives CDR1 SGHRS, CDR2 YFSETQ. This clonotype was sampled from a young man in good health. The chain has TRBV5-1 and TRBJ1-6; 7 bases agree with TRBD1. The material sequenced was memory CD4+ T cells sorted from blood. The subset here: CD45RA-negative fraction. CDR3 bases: TGCGCCAGCAGCAGAACAGGGGCCAACTCACCCCTCCACTTT. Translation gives CASSRTGANSPLHF.